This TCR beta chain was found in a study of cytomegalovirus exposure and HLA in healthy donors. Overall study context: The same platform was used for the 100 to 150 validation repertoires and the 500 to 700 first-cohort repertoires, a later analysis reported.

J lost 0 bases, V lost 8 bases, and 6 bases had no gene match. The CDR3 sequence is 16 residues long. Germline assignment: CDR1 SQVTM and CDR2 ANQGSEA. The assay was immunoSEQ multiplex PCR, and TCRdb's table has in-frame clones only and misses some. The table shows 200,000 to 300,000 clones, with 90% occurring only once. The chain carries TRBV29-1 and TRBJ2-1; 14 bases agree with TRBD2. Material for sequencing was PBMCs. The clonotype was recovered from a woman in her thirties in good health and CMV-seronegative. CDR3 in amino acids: CSYLGLAGASYNEQFF. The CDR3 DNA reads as TGCAGCTATCTGGGACTAGCGGGAGCCTCCTACAATGAGCAGTTCTTC.